Listed below are T cell receptor beta chains from one sample, sequenced in a study of T cell responses to AZD1222 COVID-19 vaccine. The repertoire was sequenced with immunoSEQ multiplex PCR; TCRdb's copy has only in-frame clones and lacks some. The sample records approximately 84,000 clones, around 90% being singletons. The specimen was peripheral blood, collected on day 0 of AZD1222 vaccination. The receptors were gathered from an adult in good health. CDR3s include the opening cysteine and the closing phenylalanine or tryptophan. D genes are given only for firm matches. Clone size, where shown, is once, few, many, or a class for clones that have expanded.

V,D,J,size,DNA,CDR3
TRBV7-2,TRBD2,TRBJ2-2,once,TGTGCCAGCAGCTTAAACAGCGGGACCGTCGCCGGGGAGCTGTTTTTT,CASSLNSGTVAGELFF
TRBV6-5,-,TRBJ1-2,-,TGTGCCAGCAGGAAAAGAGGTGGCTACACCTTC,CASRKRGGYTF
TRBV15,TRBD2,TRBJ2-1,-,TGTGCCACCAGCAGAGAGACACTAGCGGGGGGGTACAATGAGCAGTTCTTC,CATSRETLAGGYNEQFF
TRBV9,TRBD2,TRBJ2-5,once,TGTGCCAGCAGCGGGTATAGGGAGGGGGAGACCCAGTACTTC,CASSGYREGETQYF
TRBV4-1,-,TRBJ1-1,once,TGCGCCAGCAGCCAAGACGCAGGACGTCGGAACACTGAAGCTTTCTTT,CASSQDAGRRNTEAFF
TRBV7-9,-,TRBJ2-2,-,TGTGCCAGCAGCTTTGCGGGAACCGGGGAGCTGTTTTTT,CASSFAGTGELFF
TRBV19,TRBD1,TRBJ1-6,-,TGTGCCAGTAAAACGACAGGGGGCGGTTCACCCCTCCACTTT,CASKTTGGGSPLHF
TRBV5-8,-,TRBJ2-7,-,TGTGCCAGCAGCTTATCCCCTCTTAGGAGGAGTTTCTACGAGCAGTACTTC,CASSLSPLRRSFYEQYF
TRBV27,-,TRBJ2-5,-,TGTGCCAGCAGTTTTGGGGACCGGGTACTAGAGACCCAGTACTTC,CASSFGDRVLETQYF
TRBV6-5,-,TRBJ1-2,-,TGTGCCAGCAGTTATCTCACCGAAGACTATGGCTACACCTTC,CASSYLTEDYGYTF
TRBV27,-,TRBJ2-1,-,TGTGCCAGCAGTTTAGGCGTTCCAGGGAGAATCTCCTACAATGAGCAGTTCTTC,CASSLGVPGRISYNEQFF
TRBV3-1/TRBV3-2,-,TRBJ2-3,-,TGTGCCAGCAGCCACCCCATAGCGGTCCCATACTCCACAGATACGCAGTATTTT,CASSHPIAVPYSTDTQYF
TRBV12-3/TRBV12-4,-,TRBJ2-3,-,TGTGCTTTGTCGACAACGAGCACAGATACGCAGTATTTT,CALSTTSTDTQYF
TRBV7-9,-,TRBJ1-2,-,TGTGCCAGCACCTCTCCCTCGGCAGGGACGGGGGGCTACACCTTC,CASTSPSAGTGGYTF
TRBV5-4,-,TRBJ1-1,-,TGTGCCAGCAGCTTTGGGAACACTGAAGCTTTCTTT,CASSFGNTEAFF
TRBV7-8,TRBD1,TRBJ2-7,few,TGTGCCAGCAGGCTCCACAGGGGCCCTTCCTACGAGCAGTACTTC,CASRLHRGPSYEQYF
TRBV21-1,-,TRBJ2-7,once,TGTGCCAGCAGCAACCCACAGGCATACTCCTACGAGCAGTACTTC,CASSNPQAYSYEQYF
TRBV30,-,TRBJ1-6,-,TGTGCCTGGAGTGTGGCCCGGTCCCGCACCGACTCCAATTCACCCCTCCACTTT,CAWSVARSRTDSNSPLHF
TRBV28,-,TRBJ1-3,-,TGTGCCAGCAGTCCTGGCGGGACGGGCTCTGGAAACACCATATATTTT,CASSPGGTGSGNTIYF
TRBV5-6,-,TRBJ1-1,few,TGTGCCAGCAGGTTTCAGCTCCGGGATATGAACACTGAAGCTTTCTTT,CASRFQLRDMNTEAFF
TRBV12-5,-,TRBJ2-3,-,TGTGCTAGTGGTTTGGCCGCCAGGGGACGCAGCACAGATACGCAGTATTTT,CASGLAARGRSTDTQYF
TRBV30,-,TRBJ1-5,-,TGTGCCTGGAGCACGGCCTCGGGCCTCAATAGGCCCCAGCATTTT,CAWSTASGLNRPQHF
TRBV20-1,-,TRBJ2-5,-,TGCAGTGCACGGGACCCGGAGACCCAGTACTTC,CSARDPETQYF
TRBV7-8,-,TRBJ2-7,once,TGTGCCAGCAGCCGGGAGAAGTACGAGCAGTACTTC,CASSREKYEQYF
TRBV5-8,-,TRBJ1-2,-,TGTGCCAGCAGCTTGCTCCGGTATGGCTACACCTTC,CASSLLRYGYTF
TRBV6-1,-,TRBJ1-2,-,TGTGCCAGCAGTGAATACCCATCTAACTATGGCTACACCTTC,CASSEYPSNYGYTF
TRBV18,-,TRBJ1-3,-,TGTGCCAGCTCACCACGGAACAGCCTGAGCTCTGGAAACACCATATATTTT,CASSPRNSLSSGNTIYF
TRBV5-4,TRBD1,TRBJ2-1,-,TGTGCCAGCAGCTCGGAACCCGGGACAGTTTTAGACAATGAGCAGTTCTTC,CASSSEPGTVLDNEQFF
TRBV15,-,TRBJ2-1,-,TGTGCCACCAGCAGATGGCTAGGGCACGAGCAGTTCTTC,CATSRWLGHEQFF
TRBV30,-,TRBJ1-5,-,TGTGCCTGGAGTCGCGGGACTCTCAGCGATCAGCCCCAGCATTTT,CAWSRGTLSDQPQHF
TRBV5-1,-,TRBJ1-1,once,TGCGCCAGCAGCTTGGGAGGGTACGCTGAAGCTTTCTTT,CASSLGGYAEAFF
TRBV27,-,TRBJ2-1,-,TGTGCCAGCAGCGACTTCAATGAGCAGTTCTTC,CASSDFNEQFF
TRBV12-5,-,TRBJ2-3,-,TGTGCTAGTGGCGTTGAAGGAGATACGCAGTATTTT,CASGVEGDTQYF
TRBV28,-,TRBJ1-5,-,TGTGCCAGCAGTTTACGGGGCCGAGCGTCCCAGGTGAACCTCTTCAATCAGCCCCAGCATTTT,CASSLRGRASQVNLFNQPQHF
TRBV18,-,TRBJ2-7,many,TGTGCCAGCTCACCCGACATAAGCTCCTACGAGCAGTACTTC,CASSPDISSYEQYF
TRBV11-2,-,TRBJ1-1,-,TGTGCCAGCAGCTTAGAAGAACCGGTGAACACTGAAGCTTTCTTT,CASSLEEPVNTEAFF
TRBV29-1,TRBD2,TRBJ2-1,-,TGCAGCGTAATTAGCGGAACGGGAGGGAACTACAATGAGCAGTTCTTC,CSVISGTGGNYNEQFF
TRBV6-5,-,TRBJ1-6,-,TGTGCCAGCAGCCCCGAAGGGGAAAGCTCACCCCTCCACTTT,CASSPEGESSPLHF
TRBV10-1,TRBD1,TRBJ2-5,-,TGCGCCGGGACAGTAGAAGAGACCCAGTACTTC,CAGTVEETQYF
TRBV30,-,TRBJ1-3,-,TGTGCCTGCGGGACTCGCTTTGGAAACACCATATATTTT,CACGTRFGNTIYF
TRBV9,-,TRBJ2-3,-,TGTGCCAGCAGCGTAGCGGGACGTAACACAGATACGCAGTATTTT,CASSVAGRNTDTQYF
TRBV28,-,TRBJ1-2,-,TGTGCCAGCAGCCATTTCCCAGGGTTGAGATATGGCTACACCTTC,CASSHFPGLRYGYTF
TRBV21-1,-,TRBJ2-1,-,TGTGCCATTCGGCAGGGGTATGAGCAGTTCTTC,CAIRQGYEQFF
TRBV7-9,TRBD1,TRBJ2-1,-,TGTGCCAGCAGCTTAGATGGGACAGGGATATACAATGAGCAGTTCTTC,CASSLDGTGIYNEQFF
TRBV29-1,-,TRBJ1-4,-,TGCAGCGTTGCCAGTCTCAATGAAAAACTGTTTTTT,CSVASLNEKLFF
TRBV11-3,TRBD2,TRBJ2-5,once,TGTGCCAGCAGCCCCGGGAGGCTAGCTGGGGGCCAAGAGACCCAGTACTTC,CASSPGRLAGGQETQYF
TRBV29-1,-,TRBJ2-1,-,TGCAGCGTTGAAGATGTGAAGGGGGAGGTCTACAATGAGCAGTTCTTC,CSVEDVKGEVYNEQFF